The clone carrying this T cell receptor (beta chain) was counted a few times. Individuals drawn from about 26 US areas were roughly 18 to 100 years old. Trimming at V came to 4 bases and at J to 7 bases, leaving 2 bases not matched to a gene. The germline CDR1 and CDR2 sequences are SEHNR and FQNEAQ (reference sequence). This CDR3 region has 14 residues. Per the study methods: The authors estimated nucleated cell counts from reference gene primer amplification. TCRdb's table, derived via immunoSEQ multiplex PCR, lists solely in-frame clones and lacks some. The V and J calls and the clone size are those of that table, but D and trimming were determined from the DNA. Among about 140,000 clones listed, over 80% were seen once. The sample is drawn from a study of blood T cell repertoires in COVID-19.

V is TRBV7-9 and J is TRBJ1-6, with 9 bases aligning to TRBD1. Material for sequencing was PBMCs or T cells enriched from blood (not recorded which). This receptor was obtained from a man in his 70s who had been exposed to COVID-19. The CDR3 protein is CASSSQGANSPLHF. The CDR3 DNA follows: TGTGCCAGCAGCTCACAGGGGGCCAATTCACCCCTCCACTTT.